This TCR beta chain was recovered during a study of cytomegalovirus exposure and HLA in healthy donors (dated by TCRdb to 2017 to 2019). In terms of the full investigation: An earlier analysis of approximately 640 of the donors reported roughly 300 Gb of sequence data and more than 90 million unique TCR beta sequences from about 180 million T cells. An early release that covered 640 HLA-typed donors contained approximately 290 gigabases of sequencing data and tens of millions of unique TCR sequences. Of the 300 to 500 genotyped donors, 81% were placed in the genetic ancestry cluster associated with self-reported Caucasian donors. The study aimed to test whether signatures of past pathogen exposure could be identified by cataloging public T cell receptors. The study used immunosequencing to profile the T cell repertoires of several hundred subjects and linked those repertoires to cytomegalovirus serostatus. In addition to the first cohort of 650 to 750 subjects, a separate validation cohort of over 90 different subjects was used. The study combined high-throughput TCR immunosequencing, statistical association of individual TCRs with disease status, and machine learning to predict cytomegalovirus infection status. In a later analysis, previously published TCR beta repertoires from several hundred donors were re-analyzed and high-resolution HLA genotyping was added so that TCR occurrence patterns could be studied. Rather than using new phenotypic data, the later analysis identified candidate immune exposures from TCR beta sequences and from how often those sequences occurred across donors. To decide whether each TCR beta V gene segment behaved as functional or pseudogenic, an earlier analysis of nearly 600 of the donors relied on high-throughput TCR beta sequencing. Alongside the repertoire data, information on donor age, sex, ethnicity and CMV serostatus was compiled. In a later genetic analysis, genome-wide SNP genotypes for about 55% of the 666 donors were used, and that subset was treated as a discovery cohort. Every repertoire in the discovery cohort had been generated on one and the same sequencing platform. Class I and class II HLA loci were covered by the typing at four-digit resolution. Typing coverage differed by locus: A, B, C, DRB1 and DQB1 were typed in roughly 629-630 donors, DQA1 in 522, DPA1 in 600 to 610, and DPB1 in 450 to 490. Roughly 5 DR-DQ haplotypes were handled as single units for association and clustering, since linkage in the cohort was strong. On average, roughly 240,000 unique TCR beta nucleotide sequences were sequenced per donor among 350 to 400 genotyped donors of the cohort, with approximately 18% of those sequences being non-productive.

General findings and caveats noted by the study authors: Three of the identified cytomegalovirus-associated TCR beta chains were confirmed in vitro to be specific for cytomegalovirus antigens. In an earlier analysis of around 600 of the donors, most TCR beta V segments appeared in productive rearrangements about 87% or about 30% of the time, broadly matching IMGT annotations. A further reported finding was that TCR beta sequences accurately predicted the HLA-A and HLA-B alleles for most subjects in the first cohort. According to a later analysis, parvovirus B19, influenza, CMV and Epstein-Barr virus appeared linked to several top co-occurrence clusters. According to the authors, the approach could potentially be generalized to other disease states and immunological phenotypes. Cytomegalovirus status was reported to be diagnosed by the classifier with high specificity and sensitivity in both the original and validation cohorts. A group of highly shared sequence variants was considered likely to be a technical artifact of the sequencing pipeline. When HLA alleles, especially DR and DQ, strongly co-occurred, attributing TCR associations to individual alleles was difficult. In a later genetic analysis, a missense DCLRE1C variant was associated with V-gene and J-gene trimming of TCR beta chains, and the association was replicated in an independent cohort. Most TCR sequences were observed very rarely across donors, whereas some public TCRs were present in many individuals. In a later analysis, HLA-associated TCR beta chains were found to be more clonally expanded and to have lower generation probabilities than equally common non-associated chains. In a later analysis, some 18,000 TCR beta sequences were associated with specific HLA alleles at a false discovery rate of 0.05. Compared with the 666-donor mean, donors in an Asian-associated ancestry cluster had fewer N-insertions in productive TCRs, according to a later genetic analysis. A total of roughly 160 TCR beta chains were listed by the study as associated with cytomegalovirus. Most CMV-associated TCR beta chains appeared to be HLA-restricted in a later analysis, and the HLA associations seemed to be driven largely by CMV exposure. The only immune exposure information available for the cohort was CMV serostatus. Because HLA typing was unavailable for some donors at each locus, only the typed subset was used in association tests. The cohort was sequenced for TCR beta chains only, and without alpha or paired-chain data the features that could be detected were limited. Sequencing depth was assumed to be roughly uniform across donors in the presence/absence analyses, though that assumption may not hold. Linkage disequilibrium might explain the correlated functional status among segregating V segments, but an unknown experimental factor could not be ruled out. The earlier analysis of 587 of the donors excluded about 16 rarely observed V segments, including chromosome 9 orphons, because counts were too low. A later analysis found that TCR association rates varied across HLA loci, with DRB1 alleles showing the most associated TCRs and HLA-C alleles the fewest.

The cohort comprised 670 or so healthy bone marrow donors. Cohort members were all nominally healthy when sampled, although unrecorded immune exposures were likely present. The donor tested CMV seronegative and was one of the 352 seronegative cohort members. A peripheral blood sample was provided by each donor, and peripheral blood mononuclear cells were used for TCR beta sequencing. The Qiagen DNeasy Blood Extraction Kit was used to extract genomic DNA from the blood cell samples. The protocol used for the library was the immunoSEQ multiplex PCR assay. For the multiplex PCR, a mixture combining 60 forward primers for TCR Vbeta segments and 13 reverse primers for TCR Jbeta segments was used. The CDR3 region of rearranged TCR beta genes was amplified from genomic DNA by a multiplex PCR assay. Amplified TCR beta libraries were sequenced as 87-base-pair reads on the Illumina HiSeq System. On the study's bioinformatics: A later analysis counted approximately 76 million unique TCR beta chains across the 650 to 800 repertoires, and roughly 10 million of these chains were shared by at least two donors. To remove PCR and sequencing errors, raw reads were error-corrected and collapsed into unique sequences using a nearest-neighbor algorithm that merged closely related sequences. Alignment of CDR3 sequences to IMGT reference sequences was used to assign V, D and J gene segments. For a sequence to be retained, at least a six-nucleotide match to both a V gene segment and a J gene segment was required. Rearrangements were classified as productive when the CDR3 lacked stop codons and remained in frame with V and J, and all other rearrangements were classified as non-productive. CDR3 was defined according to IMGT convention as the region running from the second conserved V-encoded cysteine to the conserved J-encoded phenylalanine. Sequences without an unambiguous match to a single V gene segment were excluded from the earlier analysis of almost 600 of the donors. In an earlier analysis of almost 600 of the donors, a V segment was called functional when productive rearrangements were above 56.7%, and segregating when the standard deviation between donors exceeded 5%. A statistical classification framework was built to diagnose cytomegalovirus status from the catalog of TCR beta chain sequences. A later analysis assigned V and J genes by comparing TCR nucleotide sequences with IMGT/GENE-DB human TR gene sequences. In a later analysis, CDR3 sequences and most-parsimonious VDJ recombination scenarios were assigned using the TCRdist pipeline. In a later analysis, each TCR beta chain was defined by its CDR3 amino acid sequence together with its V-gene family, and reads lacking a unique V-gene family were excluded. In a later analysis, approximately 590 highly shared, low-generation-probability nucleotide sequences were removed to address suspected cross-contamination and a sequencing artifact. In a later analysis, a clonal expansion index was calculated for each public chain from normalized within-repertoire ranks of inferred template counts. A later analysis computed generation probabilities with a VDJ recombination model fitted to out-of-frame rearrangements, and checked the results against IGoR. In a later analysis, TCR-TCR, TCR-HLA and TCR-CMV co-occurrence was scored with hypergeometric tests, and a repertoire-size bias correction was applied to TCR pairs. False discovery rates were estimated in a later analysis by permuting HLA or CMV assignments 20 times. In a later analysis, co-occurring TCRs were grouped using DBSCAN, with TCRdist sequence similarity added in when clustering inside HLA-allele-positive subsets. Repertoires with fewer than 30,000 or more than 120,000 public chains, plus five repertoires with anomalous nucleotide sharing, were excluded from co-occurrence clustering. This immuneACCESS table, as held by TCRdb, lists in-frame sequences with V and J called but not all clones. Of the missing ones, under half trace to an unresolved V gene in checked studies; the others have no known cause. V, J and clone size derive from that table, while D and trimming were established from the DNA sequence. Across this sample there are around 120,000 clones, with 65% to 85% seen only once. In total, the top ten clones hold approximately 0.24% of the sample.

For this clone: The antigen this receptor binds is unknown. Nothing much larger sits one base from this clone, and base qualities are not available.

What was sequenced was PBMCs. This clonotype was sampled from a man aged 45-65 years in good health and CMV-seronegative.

The CDR3 region has the sequence CASSQDGQGKNTIYF. The DNA sequence is as follows: TGTGCCAGCAGCCAAGACGGACAGGGAAAAAACACCATATATTTT. The chain uses TRBV5-6 and TRBJ1-3; TRBD1 aligns with 8 central bases. Based on the germline V gene, the CDR1 and CDR2 sequences are SGHDT and YYEEEE. At the junction V is shortened by 4 bases and J by 6 bases; bases outside the gene matches: 9. The cysteine opens and the phenylalanine closes a CDR3 of 15 amino acids. The read is trimmed to its CDR3 DNA, 45 bases read in frame from base 1. Where the CDR3 stops, the reference TRBV5-6 and TRBJ1-3 genes take over; the full variable domain is DAGVTQSPTHLIKTRGQQVTLRCSPKSGHDTVSWYQQALGQGPQFIFQYYEEEERQRGNFPDRFSGHQFPNYSSELNVNALLLGDSALYLCASSQDGQGKNTIYFGEGSWLTVV.